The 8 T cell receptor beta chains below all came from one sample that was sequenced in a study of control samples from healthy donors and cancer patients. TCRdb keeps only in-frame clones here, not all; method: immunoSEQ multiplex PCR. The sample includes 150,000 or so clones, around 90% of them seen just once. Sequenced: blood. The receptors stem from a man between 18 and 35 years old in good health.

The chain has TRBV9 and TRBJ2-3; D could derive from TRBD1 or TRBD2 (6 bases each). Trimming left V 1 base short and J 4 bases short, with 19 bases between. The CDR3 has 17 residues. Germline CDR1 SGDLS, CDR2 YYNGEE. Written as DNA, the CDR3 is TGTGCCAGCAGCGTACCAAGACAGGCGGAGGGCCCAGATACGCAGTATTTT. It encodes CASSVPRQAEGPDTQYF.

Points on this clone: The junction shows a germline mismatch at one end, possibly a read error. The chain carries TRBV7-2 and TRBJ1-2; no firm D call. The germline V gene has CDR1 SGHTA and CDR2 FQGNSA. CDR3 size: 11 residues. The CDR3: CASSRDLFPYF. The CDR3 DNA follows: TGTGCCAGCAGCCGCGACCTATTCCCCTACTTC.

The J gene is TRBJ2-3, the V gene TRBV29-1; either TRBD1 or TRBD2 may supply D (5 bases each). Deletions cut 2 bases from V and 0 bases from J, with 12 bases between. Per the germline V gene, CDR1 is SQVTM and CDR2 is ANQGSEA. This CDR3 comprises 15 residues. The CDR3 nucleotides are TGCAGCGTTGAAAGACGGGACCTTAGCACAGATACGCAGTATTTT. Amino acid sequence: CSVERRDLSTDTQYF.

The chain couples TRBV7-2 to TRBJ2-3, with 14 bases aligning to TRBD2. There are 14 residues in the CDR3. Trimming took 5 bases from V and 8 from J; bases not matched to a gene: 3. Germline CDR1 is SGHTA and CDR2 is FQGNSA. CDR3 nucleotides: TGTGCCAGCAGCACGGGACTAGCGGGGGTTACGCAGTATTTT. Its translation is CASSTGLAGVTQYF.

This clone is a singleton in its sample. CDR3 nucleotide sequence: TGTGCCAGCAGCTTAAATGCCATGAACACTGAAGCTTTCTTT. Amino acids: CASSLNAMNTEAFF. The chain employs TRBV7-3 and TRBJ1-1, with no clear D. Trimming took off 1 base at V and 0 bases at J, with 6 bases between the two ends. The germline V gene encodes CDR1 SGHTA and CDR2 FQGTGA. This CDR3 is built from 14 residues.

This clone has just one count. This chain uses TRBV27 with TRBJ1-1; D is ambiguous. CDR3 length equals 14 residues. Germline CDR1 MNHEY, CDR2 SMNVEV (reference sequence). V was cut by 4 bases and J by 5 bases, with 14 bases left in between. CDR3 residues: CASSSIRGRTEAFF. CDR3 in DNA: TGTGCCAGCAGTTCGATTCGGGGAAGAACTGAAGCTTTCTTT.

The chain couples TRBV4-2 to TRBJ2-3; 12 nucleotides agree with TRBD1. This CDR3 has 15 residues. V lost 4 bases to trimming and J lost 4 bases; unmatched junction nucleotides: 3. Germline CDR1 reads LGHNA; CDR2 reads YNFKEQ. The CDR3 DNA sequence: TGTGCCAGCAGCCCGGGACAGGGGGCCGCAGATACGCAGTATTTT. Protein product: CASSPGQGAADTQYF.

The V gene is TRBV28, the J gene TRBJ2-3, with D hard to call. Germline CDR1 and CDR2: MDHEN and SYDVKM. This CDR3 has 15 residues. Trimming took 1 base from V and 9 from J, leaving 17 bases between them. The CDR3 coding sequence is TGTGCCAGCAGTTTATCCCAGGTTGGGTTCGAGACGCAGTATTTT. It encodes CASSLSQVGFETQYF.